Each of the 28 T cell receptor beta chains below was sequenced from the same sample in a study of low-dose radiotherapy and immunotherapy resistance in tumors (dated by TCRdb to the early 2020s). The time point label here, explained by the study, means: before trial treatment. Data came from an Illumina MiniSeq. To make first-strand cDNA, Superscript III was used along with a set of TRAV- and TRBV-specific primers so that both the TCRalpha and TCRbeta chains were covered. TCRs were amplified for about 19 PCR cycles with Phusion, using a constant-region primer paired with the adapter attached to the V primers. TCRdb reanalyzed the raw reads on its own, using fastp at Q25 for trimming and MiXCR for clone calling, and kept in-frame beta chains. Merged by CDR3 protein, the rows form single entries marked with the most common genes and DNA. The sample includes more than 85,000 distinct CDR3 sequences, with 9.4% observed a single time. The ten biggest clones cover around 0.96% of the sample.

The specimen was PBMCs, collected before treatment. Source of these receptors: a male donor with prostate cancer.

This clonotype was detected many times. The chain links TRBV20-1 to TRBJ1-4, with 7 bases fitting TRBD1. With V trimmed by 3 bases and J by 4 bases, 11 bases remained unmatched. The CDR3 runs to 16 residues. Germline V gives CDR1 DFQATT, CDR2 SNEGSKA (reference sequence). The CDR3 loop is CSASPRQGNSNEKLFF. The CDR3, as DNA: TGCAGTGCTAGCCCGAGACAGGGAAATAGTAATGAAAAACTGTTTTTT.

This clonotype showed up just a few times. V gene TRBV9 combines with J gene TRBJ1-1; 8 bases are shared with TRBD1. From germline, CDR1 is SGDLS and CDR2 YYNGEE. This CDR3 spans 13 amino acids. Losses at the gene ends were 3 bases for V and 6 bases for J; bases not matched to a gene: 4. The DNA for the CDR3 is TGTGCCAGCAGCGGGACAGGGTCTTCTGAAGCTTTCTTT. Amino acids: CASSGTGSSEAFF.

This clonotype has just a few counts. The chain joins TRBV3-1 to TRBJ2-2, with 7 bases aligning to TRBD2. The germline V gene has CDR1 LGHDT and CDR2 YNNKEL (reference sequence). Trimming removed 1 base from V and 4 bases from J; junction bases left unmatched: 6. This CDR3 is 16 amino acids long. The CDR3 loop reads CASSQVKGGLTGELFF. The DNA for the CDR3 is TGTGCCAGCAGCCAAGTTAAGGGAGGGCTCACCGGGGAGCTGTTTTTT.

This clonotype has at least ten counts. CDR3 DNA sequence: TGTGCCAGCAGCCCCGGACAGGGAAGGAGTAATGAAAAACTGTTTTTT. This codes for CASSPGQGRSNEKLFF. The chain uses TRBV9 and TRBJ1-4; 8 positions match TRBD1. This CDR3 is 16 amino acids long. Germline CDR1 reads SGDLS; CDR2 reads YYNGEE. V trimming: 4 bases; J trimming: 4 bases; junction bases outside the gene matches: 9. Combining the CDR3 with reference TRBV9 and TRBJ1-4 gives the whole variable domain DSGVTQTPKHLITATGQRVTLRCSPRSGDLSVYWYQQSLDQGLQFLIQYYNGEERAKGNILERFSAQQFPDLHSELNLSSLELGDSALYFCASSPGQGRSNEKLFFGSGTQLSVL.

This clonotype was observed at least ten times. The rearrangement links TRBV19 to TRBJ2-4; 7 bases line up with TRBD1. The germline CDR1 and CDR2 sequences are LNHDA and SQIVND (reference sequence). V shed 4 bases, J shed 9 bases, and the junction held 9 bases outside the gene matches. The CDR3 runs to 14 residues. CDR3 amino acids: CASSTSGTATIQYF. In DNA, the CDR3 is TGTGCCAGTAGTACGTCCGGGACAGCTACCATTCAGTACTTC.

This clonotype was counted ten times or more. V is TRBV7-8 and J is TRBJ1-2; TRBD1 matches 9 bases. Looked up from germline, CDR1 is SGHVS and CDR2 is FQNEAQ. The trim removed 6 bases at V and 4 bases at J, leaving 9 bases unmatched. This CDR3 comprises 15 residues. The CDR3 nucleotides are TGTGCCAGCAGTTCCGACAGGGGGTTTATCTATGGCTACACCTTC. Its translation: CASSSDRGFIYGYTF.

This clonotype was counted ten times or more. The chain joins TRBV29-1 to TRBJ1-1; 7 positions match TRBD1. The CDR3 extends over 10 amino acids. The germline gives CDR1 SQVTM, CDR2 ANQGSEA. Germline trimming cut 6 bases from V and 10 bases from J; bases unmatched to any gene: 5. The chain's CDR3 is CSVGTDVAFF. Here the CDR3 DNA reads TGCAGCGTCGGGACAGACGTAGCTTTCTTT.

This clonotype was counted many times. V and J are TRBV18 and TRBJ1-1; D is unresolved. The germline CDR1 and CDR2 sequences are KGHSH and LQKENI. Trimming pared 0 bases from V and 2 bases from J, leaving 10 bases between. The CDR3 has 15 amino acids. The CDR3 nucleotides are TGTGCCAGCTCACCACCGTCAAGGGTCAACACTGAAGCTTTCTTT. Translation: CASSPPSRVNTEAFF. The entire variable domain, with the rest obtained from reference TRBV18 and TRBJ1-1, is as follows: NAGVMQNPRHLVRRRGQEARLRCSPMKGHSHVYWYRQLPEEGLKFMVYLQKENIIDESGMPKERFSAEFPKEGPSILRIQQVVRGDSAAYFCASSPPSRVNTEAFFGQGTRLTVV.

There are many counts of this clonotype. The chain employs TRBV5-8 and TRBJ2-2, with TRBD2 matching over 14 bases. With 4 bases clipped from V and 5 bases from J, the junction kept 7 bases outside the gene matches. CDR1 and CDR2 from the germline V gene are SGHTS and YDEGEE. The CDR3 spans 17 residues. CDR3 loop: CASSPGLAGVLTGELFF. CDR3 DNA: TGTGCCAGCAGCCCGGGACTAGCGGGAGTATTGACCGGGGAGCTGTTTTTT.

This clonotype was picked up many times. The chain uses TRBV12-3 or TRBV12-4 and TRBJ1-2; D perhaps matches TRBD1 (5 bases). V was cut by 5 bases and J by 1 base, with 14 bases left in between. This CDR3 is built from 15 residues. The CDR3 is CASSVQATINYGYTF. Here the CDR3 DNA reads TGTGCCAGCAGTGTACAGGCGACAATTAACTATGGCTACACCTTC.

This clonotype was counted ten times or more. DNA of the CDR3: TGTGCCAGCAGTCAATCAGGGGCGCGCAATCAGCCCCAGCATTTT. Translated: CASSQSGARNQPQHF. The V gene is TRBV3-1, the J gene TRBJ1-5; TRBD1 is a possible D gene (6 bases). The CDR3 extends over 15 amino acids. Germline CDR1 and CDR2: LGHDT and YNNKEL (reference sequence). V dropped 6 bases and J dropped 2 bases, with 14 bases sitting between them.

The sample holds many counts of this clonotype. The chain links TRBV29-1 to TRBJ2-1; D call uncertain. Per germline, CDR1 SQVTM and CDR2 ANQGSEA. Trimming stripped 4 bases from V and 0 bases from J, with 7 bases between. CDR3 size: 13 residues. Here the CDR3 reads CSVVRFSYNEQFF. The CDR3 DNA reads as TGCAGCGTTGTACGCTTCTCCTACAATGAGCAGTTCTTC.

The table lists this clonotype with many counts. The chain combines TRBV20-1 with TRBJ2-7, with 9 bases that match TRBD1. Germline trimming cut 4 bases from V and 4 bases from J; bases unmatched to any gene: 5. The germline V gene encodes CDR1 DFQATT and CDR2 SNEGSKA (reference sequence). The CDR3 extends over 13 amino acids. The CDR3 region is CSANLDRGYEQYF. In DNA, the CDR3 is TGCAGTGCTAACTTGGACAGGGGTTACGAGCAGTACTTC.

This clonotype was recorded at least ten times. The gene calls are TRBV10-3 and TRBJ1-1, with D uncertain. V was pared by 8 bases and J by 2 bases, with 12 bases between. CDR1 is ENHRY and CDR2 is SYGVKD in the germline V gene. This CDR3 contains 13 residues. The CDR3 here is CAIGPHDNTEAFF. The DNA of the CDR3 is TGTGCCATCGGTCCCCACGACAACACTGAAGCTTTCTTT.

This clonotype was seen many times. The chain employs TRBV20-1 and TRBJ2-5; 9 positions agree with TRBD2. Trimming removed 6 bases from V and 0 bases from J; junction bases left unmatched: 5. Germline loops: CDR1 DFQATT, CDR2 SNEGSKA (reference sequence). The CDR3 is 14 residues long. The CDR3 bases are TGCAGTGCCCCTAGCGGGACCAACCAAGAGACCCAGTACTTC. Amino acids: CSAPSGTNQETQYF.

This clonotype has ten or more counts. The V call is TRBV10-3, the J call TRBJ2-1; D possibly corresponds to TRBD1 (6 bases). The CDR3 sequence is 13 residues long. Trimming cost V 6 bases and J 5 bases, with 11 bases left between them. In germline, CDR1 is ENHRY, CDR2 SYGVKD. The CDR3 nucleotides are TGTGCCATCAGCCCGGGACAACACAATGAGCAGTTCTTC. Its translation: CAISPGQHNEQFF.

There are many counts of this clonotype. This chain joins TRBV11-1 and TRBJ2-7; tentative D call: TRBD2 (6 bases). The CDR3 runs 15 residues. CDR1 and CDR2 (germline): SGHAT, FQDESV (reference sequence). V lost 5 bases and J 2 bases, leaving 16 bases between the germline ends. Here the CDR3 reads CASSPGGTEAYEQYF. CDR3 in DNA: TGTGCCAGCAGCCCCGGAGGGACCGAAGCCTACGAGCAGTACTTC.

This clonotype was counted at least ten times. The chain has TRBV7-9 and TRBJ2-1; D is uncertain. The CDR3 is 14 residues long. Germline CDR1 SEHNR, CDR2 FQNEAQ (reference sequence). V lost 5 bases and J 10 bases, leaving 18 bases between the germline ends. The DNA of the CDR3 is TGTGCCAGCAGCCCACCGGTTGGGCCACAGGAGCAGTTCTTC. It yields the protein CASSPPVGPQEQFF.

This clonotype was counted at least ten times. CDR3 in amino acids: CASSVGGGNTEAFF. The CDR3 bases are TGTGCCAGCAGCGTCGGGGGGGGGAACACTGAAGCTTTCTTT. The gene calls are TRBV3-1 and TRBJ1-1; possibly TRBD1 for D (5 bases). CDR3 length: 14 amino acids. Per germline, CDR1 LGHDT and CDR2 YNNKEL (reference sequence). V was clipped by 5 bases and J by 1 base, with 11 bases between them.

This clonotype was seen repeatedly, ten times or more. V and J are TRBV7-2 and TRBJ2-1; the D is unclear. Trimming pared 1 base from V and 15 bases from J, leaving 16 bases between. Germline CDR1 and CDR2: SGHTA and FQGNSA. This CDR3 comprises 13 residues. The CDR3 here is CASSLELMGLSFF. CDR3 DNA: TGTGCCAGCAGCTTAGAGTTAATGGGTCTATCGTTCTTC.

In this sample, this clonotype turned up many times. V is TRBV12-3 or TRBV12-4 and J is TRBJ1-3; D call uncertain. Trimming pared 2 bases from V and 8 bases from J, leaving 13 bases between. The CDR3 runs 14 residues. The CDR3 region is CASSLLPGEDTIYF. The CDR3 bases are TGTGCCAGCAGTTTATTGCCAGGCGAAGACACCATATATTTT.

This chain uses TRBV28 with TRBJ2-3; tentatively, D is TRBD2 (6 bases). The CDR3 spans 13 residues. Germline V gene lookup returns CDR1 MDHEN and CDR2 SYDVKM. Trimming removed 4 bases at V and 5 bases at J, with 10 bases between. CDR3 sequence (DNA): TGTGCCAGCAGTTCCCCAGCGGGAGATACGCAGTATTTT. Its translation is CASSSPAGDTQYF.

The gene calls are TRBV29-1 and TRBJ1-1, with unresolved D. The CDR3 has 12 amino acids. CDR1 SQVTM and CDR2 ANQGSEA come from the germline V gene. Between the trimmed V and J ends, which lost 2 bases and 2 bases, there was a span of 6 bases. CDR3 sequence reads: CSVERSNTEAFF. CDR3 nucleotide sequence: TGCAGCGTTGAACGGTCCAACACTGAAGCTTTCTTT.

This clonotype has only a few counts. CDR3 region: CASSSGDRRTEAFF. In DNA, the CDR3 is TGTGCCAGTAGCTCAGGGGACCGGAGAACTGAAGCTTTCTTT. The chain has TRBV19 and TRBJ1-1; D perhaps matches TRBD1 (6 bases). Germline V CDR1 and CDR2: LNHDA, SQIVND (reference sequence). V lost 6 bases to trimming and J lost 5 bases, with 16 bases between them. This CDR3 is built from 14 residues.

There are many counts of this clonotype. The chain uses TRBV4-1 and TRBJ2-7; no clear D. The CDR3 has 15 residues. V lost 1 base, J lost 2 bases, and 12 bases lay in between. The germline gives CDR1 MGHRA, CDR2 YSYEKL. The CDR3 region is CASSQGLATPYEQYF. DNA for the CDR3: TGCGCCAGCAGCCAAGGGCTTGCGACCCCCTACGAGCAGTACTTC.

This clonotype occurred many times. The chain is built from TRBV19 and TRBJ1-1; TRBD1 aligns across 7 bases. From germline, CDR1 is LNHDA and CDR2 SQIVND (reference sequence). There are 14 residues in the CDR3. The V gene end was trimmed by 4 bases and the J gene end by 5 bases; junction bases not matched to a gene: 7. Here the CDR3 DNA reads TGTGCCAGTAGTACCGGACAGGTCCGGACTGAAGCTTTCTTT. Translated: CASSTGQVRTEAFF.

This clonotype has ten or more counts. The chain recombines TRBV25-1 with TRBJ2-3, with TRBD2 identical over 11 bases. The germline V gene encodes CDR1 MGHDK and CDR2 SYGVNS. The CDR3 totals 14 residues. V lost 4 bases, J lost 4 bases, and 1 base stayed unmatched. The CDR3 coding sequence is TGTGCCAGCAGTGTAGCGGGAGGGGCAGATACGCAGTATTTT. It specifies CASSVAGGADTQYF.

The chain employs TRBV27 and TRBJ2-3, with no clear D. The CDR3 has 13 amino acids. Trimming took 2 bases from V and 5 from J, leaving 8 bases between them. The germline V gene has CDR1 MNHEY and CDR2 SMNVEV (reference sequence). CDR3 nucleotide sequence: TGTGCCAGCAGTTTAAGTGGGGAAGATACGCAGTATTTT. Translating it yields CASSLSGEDTQYF.